Below are 32 T cell receptor beta chains sequenced from a single sample in a study of T cell responses to AZD1222 COVID-19 vaccine. Profiling relied on immunoSEQ multiplex PCR, and the TCRdb table lists in-frame clones only, not all of them. The sample includes fewer than 200,000 clones, around 90% seen only once; the top ten take around a tenth. Sequenced here: peripheral blood, sampled 28 days after the second AZD1222 dose. These receptors were obtained from an adult who received the AZD1222 COVID-19 vaccine.

The V and J genes are TRBV28 and TRBJ2-1; 10 bases map to TRBD1. V shed 5 bases and J 5 bases; nucleotides not matched to a gene: 9. Germline V lookup: CDR1 MDHEN, CDR2 SYDVKM. The CDR3 sequence is 16 residues long. The CDR3 region is CASSMDRGTVDNEQFF. For the CDR3, the DNA is TGTGCCAGCAGTATGGACAGGGGGACGGTCGACAATGAGCAGTTCTTC.

This clone appeared a single time. The V call is TRBV24-1, the J call TRBJ2-1; TRBD1 agrees at 9 bases. Trimming took 3 bases from V and 7 from J; bases not matched to a gene: 3. From germline, CDR1 is KGHDR and CDR2 SFDVKD. This CDR3 is 14 amino acids long. Here the CDR3 reads CATSDAGTGNEQFF. In DNA form, the CDR3 reads TGTGCCACCAGTGATGCCGGGACAGGGAATGAGCAGTTCTTC.

The chain uses TRBV6-4 and TRBJ1-1, with D hard to call. This CDR3 is 13 amino acids long. In germline, CDR1 is MRHNA, CDR2 SNTAGT. V dropped 0 bases and J dropped 5 bases, with 7 bases sitting between them. The CDR3 protein is CASSDSSLTEAFF. The CDR3 DNA reads as TGTGCCAGCAGTGACTCGAGCCTTACTGAAGCTTTCTTT.

The chain couples TRBV2 to TRBJ1-5; D is ambiguous. V was clipped by 6 bases and J by 5 bases, with 14 bases between them. Per the germline V gene, CDR1 is SNHLY and CDR2 is FYNNEI. CDR3 size: 14 residues. CDR3 coding DNA: TGTGCCAGCAGGGAGGGCCTATCATATCAGCCCCAGCATTTT. It translates to CASREGLSYQPQHF.

The chain carries TRBV11-2 and TRBJ1-2, with D perhaps TRBD1 (6 bases). Trimming left V 5 bases short and J 6 bases short, with 16 bases between. In germline, CDR1 is SGHAT, CDR2 FQNNGV. This CDR3 is 14 amino acids long. In DNA, the CDR3 is TGTGCCAGCAGCCAATCGGTCAGGGGACATGGCTACACCTTC. Protein product: CASSQSVRGHGYTF. The variable domain in full, with the rest retrieved from reference TRBV11-2 and TRBJ1-2, is EAGVAQSPRYKIIEKRQSVAFWCNPISGHATLYWYQQILGQGPKLLIQFQNNGVVDDSQLPKDRFSAERLKGVDSTLKIQPAKLEDSAVYLCASSQSVRGHGYTFGSGTRLTVV.

The rearrangement uses TRBV4-1 and TRBJ2-1, with 9 bases that match TRBD1. Losses at the gene ends were 0 bases for V and 10 bases for J; bases not matched to a gene: 16. The CDR3 extends over 18 amino acids. Germline V gene data show CDR1 as MGHRA and CDR2 as YSYEKL. The CDR3, as DNA: TGCGCCAGCAGCCAAGAAGGGCCGGGACAGGGTTTACAATTGGAGCAGTTCTTC. Translation: CASSQEGPGQGLQLEQFF.

This rearrangement joins TRBV14 to TRBJ2-7; TRBD1 agrees at 10 bases. This CDR3 has 15 amino acids. The V segment lost 9 bases and the J segment 2 bases; nucleotides outside the gene matches: 10. Per germline, CDR1 SGHDN and CDR2 FVKESK. CDR3 in DNA: TGTGCCAGTAGCGTCACGGGACAGGGGACCTACGAGCAGTACTTC. Its translation is CASSVTGQGTYEQYF.

The rearrangement links TRBV14 to TRBJ2-7, with D perhaps matching TRBD1 (6 bases). The CDR3 length is 15 residues. With 1 base removed from V and 2 bases from J, the gap between germline ends came to 12 bases. Germline V lookup: CDR1 SGHDN, CDR2 FVKESK. The CDR3, as DNA: TGTGCCAGCAGCCAAGGTAGGGGGAACACCTACGAGCAGTACTTC. Protein: CASSQGRGNTYEQYF.

This chain uses TRBV5-1 with TRBJ2-3; D is uncertain. There are 13 residues in the CDR3. Trimming took off 0 bases at V and 5 bases at J, with 7 bases between the two ends. Per germline, CDR1 SGHRS and CDR2 YFSETQ. The CDR3 DNA follows: TGCGCCAGCAGCTTGGAGTTCGGAGATACGCAGTATTTT. This encodes CASSLEFGDTQYF.

The CDR3 sequence: CASSLTEADREQYF. For the CDR3, the DNA is TGTGCCAGCAGCTTGACGGAAGCAGACAGGGAGCAGTACTTC. This chain links TRBV7-6 with TRBJ2-7; tentative D call: TRBD1 (6 bases). Germline values: CDR1 SGHVS, CDR2 FNYEAQ. V was pared by 3 bases and J by 7 bases, with 16 bases between. The CDR3 length is 14 residues.

CDR3 sequence: CASSLAGGNNQPQHF. The DNA for the CDR3 is TGTGCCAGCAGCTTAGCTGGGGGAAACAATCAGCCCCAGCATTTT. This chain joins TRBV7-2 and TRBJ1-5; D is possibly TRBD1 (5 bases). Trimming pared 0 bases from V and 3 bases from J, leaving 9 bases between. The length of the CDR3 is 15 residues. In germline, CDR1 is SGHTA, CDR2 FQGNSA.

V usage is TRBV19 and J usage is TRBJ1-4, with no clear D. The CDR3 runs 14 residues. Germline CDR1 reads LNHDA; CDR2 reads SQIVND (reference sequence). V was cut by 3 bases and J by 6 bases, with 11 bases left in between. Written as DNA, the CDR3 is TGTGCCAGTAGTATCTGGTCAGAGGATGAAAAACTGTTTTTT. This codes for CASSIWSEDEKLFF.

The chain couples TRBV9 to TRBJ2-1, with 8 bases aligning to TRBD1. The V and J ends lost 0 bases and 8 bases, in that order; junction bases with no gene match: 4. Germline lookup yields CDR1 SGDLS and CDR2 YYNGEE. The CDR3 has 14 residues. The CDR3 nucleotides are TGTGCCAGCAGCGTAGTAGGGACAGGCGATGAGCAGTTCTTC. This encodes CASSVVGTGDEQFF.

This clone has just one count. The chain employs TRBV5-1 and TRBJ2-6; D is uncertain. Trimming pared 0 bases from V and 4 bases from J, leaving 14 bases between. The CDR3 has 17 residues. Germline V gene sequence: CDR1 SGHRS, CDR2 YFSETQ. CDR3 loop: CASSLVSVGSGANVLTF. The CDR3 DNA sequence: TGCGCCAGCAGCTTGGTGAGTGTGGGGTCCGGGGCCAACGTCCTGACTTTC.

The J gene is TRBJ2-7, the V gene TRBV3-1 (or the pseudogene TRBV3-2); 10 bases map to TRBD2. The V gene's germline CDR1 is LGHDT and CDR2 YNNKEL (reference sequence). After removal of 4 bases from V and 1 base from J, the junction contained 7 bases not matched to a gene. CDR3 length: 16 residues. The CDR3 spells CASSRNLAGVSYEQYF. In nucleotides, the CDR3 is TGTGCCAGCAGCCGTAACCTAGCGGGGGTTTCCTACGAGCAGTACTTC.

V and J are TRBV21-1 and TRBJ1-4. TRBV21-1 is given as a pseudogene. The CDR3 sequence is 13 residues long. The CDR3 region is CALEGSTNEKLFF. The CDR3 DNA sequence: TGTGCCCTGGAGGGATCGACTAATGAAAAACTGTTTTTT.

The CDR3, as DNA: TGTGCCAGCAGCGACCAGGGGGTGGAGACCCAGTACTTC. It translates to CASSDQGVETQYF. The chain combines TRBV5-6 with TRBJ2-5, with TRBD1 matching over 7 bases. Germline V gene data show CDR1 as SGHDT and CDR2 as YYEEEE. V lost 4 bases, J lost 5 bases, and 5 bases stayed unmatched. The CDR3 contains 13 residues.

J is TRBJ1-5 and V is TRBV10-1; possible D gene TRBD1, 5 bases. CDR3 length: 15 amino acids. Per the germline V gene, CDR1 is WNHNN and CDR2 is SYGVQD (reference sequence). V was pared by 6 bases and J by 0 bases, with 12 bases between. CDR3 sequence reads: CASSLRGYSNQPQHF. In nucleotides, the CDR3 is TGCGCCAGCAGCCTCCGGGGCTATAGCAATCAGCCCCAGCATTTT.

This chain links TRBV2 with TRBJ1-2; 11 positions match TRBD1. There are 15 residues in the CDR3. Germline V gene lookup returns CDR1 SNHLY and CDR2 FYNNEI. Losses at the gene ends were 5 bases for V and 6 bases for J; bases not matched to a gene: 8. DNA for the CDR3: TGTGCCAGCAGTCGCGGACAGGGGGCTTTGCATGGCTACACCTTC. It yields the protein CASSRGQGALHGYTF.

This sequence joins TRBV29-1 and TRBJ2-1; no firm D call. In germline, CDR1 is SQVTM, CDR2 ANQGSEA. The CDR3 runs to 11 residues. The ends were cut back, 1 base at V and 5 bases at J, with 3 bases in the middle. CDR3 residues: CSVEVHNEQFF. The CDR3 nucleotides read TGCAGCGTTGAAGTCCACAATGAGCAGTTCTTC.

The table lists this clone with a count of one. CDR3 sequence: CASSPGQNNSPLHF. In DNA, the CDR3 is TGTGCCAGCAGTCCGGGACAGAACAATTCACCCCTCCACTTT. The chain uses TRBV6-6 and TRBJ1-6; 7 positions match TRBD1. The CDR3 spans 14 residues. Looked up from germline, CDR1 is MNHNY and CDR2 is SVGAGI (reference sequence). With V trimmed by 5 bases and J by 7 bases, 5 bases remained unmatched.

This chain joins TRBV3-1 (or the pseudogene TRBV3-2) and TRBJ1-4; TRBD1 matches at 7 bases. The CDR3 extends over 15 amino acids. V lost 3 bases, J lost 8 bases, and 9 bases stayed unmatched. Germline V gene data show CDR1 as LGHDT and CDR2 as YNNKEL (reference sequence). The CDR3: CASSQRIQGPEKLFF. In nucleotides, the CDR3 is TGTGCCAGCAGCCAGAGGATACAGGGGCCAGAAAAACTGTTTTTT.

The chain carries TRBV11-3 and TRBJ2-7; D is ambiguous. The germline CDR1 and CDR2 sequences are SGHNT and YENEEA. The V end was cut by 1 base, the J end by 5 bases, with 6 bases between. The length of the CDR3 is 12 residues. This CDR3 is CASSLGRHEQYF. CDR3 coding DNA: TGTGCCAGCAGCTTAGGCAGGCACGAGCAGTACTTC. Looking up the rest from reference TRBV11-3 and TRBJ2-7 gives the full variable domain: EAGVVQSPRYKIIEKKQPVAFWCNPISGHNTLYWYLQNLGQGPELLIRYENEEAVDDSQLPKDRFSAERLKGVDSTLKIQPAELGDSAVYLCASSLGRHEQYFGPGTRLTVT.

The chain recombines TRBV19 with TRBJ1-2; D remains ambiguous. The CDR3 has 16 amino acids. The V end was cut by 0 bases, the J end by 0 bases, with 11 bases between. Germline V gene data show CDR1 as LNHDA and CDR2 as SQIVND (reference sequence). The CDR3 DNA reads as TGTGCCAGTAGTATAGAGAACAGACGTCCTAACTATGGCTACACCTTC. Amino acids: CASSIENRRPNYGYTF. Together with reference TRBV19 and TRBJ1-2, the CDR3 gives the full variable domain: DGGITQSPKYLFRKEGQNVTLSCEQNLNHDAMYWYRQDPGQGLRLIYYSQIVNDFQKGDIAEGYSVSREKKESFPLTVTSAQKNPTAFYLCASSIENRRPNYGYTFGSGTRLTVV.

This chain joins TRBV30 and TRBJ1-1; D is uncertain. The CDR3 consists of 12 residues. In germline, CDR1 is GTSNPN, CDR2 SVGIG (reference sequence). Trimming took off 2 bases at V and 3 bases at J, with 7 bases between the two ends. CDR3 sequence (DNA): TGTGCCTGGAGTCAGTGGTACACTGAAGCTTTCTTT. Translating it yields CAWSQWYTEAFF.

The rearrangement links TRBV19 to TRBJ1-5; TRBD1 matches at 8 bases. The CDR3 consists of 16 residues. Germline V lookup: CDR1 LNHDA, CDR2 SQIVND (reference sequence). V lost 4 bases to trimming and J lost 1 base; unmatched junction nucleotides: 6. The chain's CDR3 is CASSKGQEGSNQPQHF. The CDR3 bases are TGTGCCAGTAGTAAGGGACAGGAGGGAAGCAATCAGCCCCAGCATTTT.

The rearrangement uses TRBV7-3 and TRBJ2-2, with TRBD1 matching over 10 bases. The CDR3 runs 14 residues. Looked up from germline, CDR1 is SGHTA and CDR2 is FQGTGA. V dropped 3 bases and J dropped 6; count of bases not matched to a gene: 1. The CDR3 nucleotides are TGTGCCAGCAGCTTCGGACAGGGGGCCGGGGAGCTGTTTTTT. This translates into CASSFGQGAGELFF.

The chain carries TRBV15 and TRBJ1-6; tentatively, D is TRBD1 (6 bases). Trimming pared 3 bases from V and 14 bases from J, leaving 20 bases between. This CDR3 has 15 amino acids. Germline assignment: CDR1 LNHNV and CDR2 YYDKDF (reference sequence). CDR3 loop: CATSSYRVPPRALHF. CDR3 DNA: TGTGCCACCAGCAGTTACAGGGTCCCACCTCGGGCCCTCCACTTT.

The rearrangement uses TRBV7-9 and TRBJ2-7; D remains unclear. Per germline, CDR1 SEHNR and CDR2 FQNEAQ (reference sequence). This CDR3 is 15 amino acids long. V shed 2 bases and J shed 0 bases, with 11 bases lying between them. The CDR3 loop is CASSLLGMDSYEQYF. CDR3 nucleotide sequence: TGTGCCAGCAGCTTATTAGGAATGGACTCCTACGAGCAGTACTTC.

The chain joins TRBV6-5 to TRBJ2-2, with TRBD1 identical over 8 bases. The V segment lost 6 bases and the J segment 6 bases; nucleotides outside the gene matches: 6. The CDR3 totals 14 residues. The germline gives CDR1 MNHEY, CDR2 SVGAGI. The CDR3 DNA follows: TGTGCCAGCAGGCCGGGACAGGCCCCCGGGGAGCTGTTTTTT. This sequence encodes CASRPGQAPGELFF.

The chain recombines TRBV20-1 with TRBJ1-5; D ambiguous. The CDR3 consists of 13 residues. V was pared by 3 bases and J by 5 bases, with 11 bases between. CDR1 and CDR2 (germline): DFQATT, SNEGSKA (reference sequence). This CDR3 reads CSASVEDDQPQHF. For the CDR3, the DNA is TGCAGTGCTAGTGTTGAGGACGATCAGCCCCAGCATTTT.

Notes on this clone: Other DNA sequences in this sample translate to the same CDR3. The rearrangement links TRBV12-3 or TRBV12-4 to TRBJ1-2; TRBD1 agrees at 8 bases. The CDR3 spans 13 residues. V was pared by 6 bases and J by 5 bases, with 5 bases of the junction left unmatched. This CDR3 is CASSLGQGYGYTF. CDR3 nucleotide sequence: TGTGCCAGCAGCCTTGGACAGGGTTATGGCTACACCTTC.